The 26 T cell receptor beta chains below were found in one sample sequenced in a study of blood T cell repertoires in COVID-19. The method was immunoSEQ multiplex PCR; TCRdb's version includes in-frame clones alone and lacks a portion of them. The data contain about 140,000 clones, approximately 85% of them singletons. Source material: PBMCs or T cells enriched from blood (not recorded which). Source of these receptors: a woman aged 45-59 years with acute COVID-19.

The chain combines TRBV15 with TRBJ2-1; 7 nucleotides agree with TRBD2. The germline V gene has CDR1 LNHNV and CDR2 YYDKDF (reference sequence). The V and J ends lost 0 bases and 8 bases, in that order; junction bases with no gene match: 7. This CDR3 spans 15 amino acids. The CDR3 sequence is CATSRDGGGSYEQFF. CDR3 nucleotides: TGTGCCACCAGCAGAGACGGGGGAGGGTCGTATGAGCAGTTCTTC.

The chain recombines TRBV29-1 with TRBJ2-5; no definite D call. CDR3 length equals 13 residues. V lost 5 bases to trimming and J lost 5 bases, with 15 bases between them. CDR1 and CDR2 (germline): SQVTM, ANQGSEA. This CDR3 reads CSVPDFGLETQYF. Here the CDR3 DNA reads TGCAGCGTTCCGGATTTTGGGCTGGAGACCCAGTACTTC.

V usage is TRBV7-6 and J usage is TRBJ2-7; TRBD1 agrees at 12 bases. CDR1 and CDR2 from the germline V gene are SGHVS and FNYEAQ. The CDR3 covers 15 residues. J lost 4 bases, V lost 8 bases, and 9 bases had no gene match. The CDR3 bases are TGTGCCAGCCGCCAAGAGGGACAGGGGGCTTACGAGCAGTACTTC. Protein: CASRQEGQGAYEQYF.

This clone was seen only once. The chain couples TRBV5-4 to TRBJ1-3, with TRBD1 matching over 10 bases. V dropped 4 bases and J dropped 0; count of bases not matched to a gene: 10. Per germline, CDR1 SGHNT and CDR2 YYREEE (reference sequence). This CDR3 has 18 residues. The DNA for the CDR3 is TGTGCCAGCAGCCCACAGACAGGGGGCTCCAGCTCTGGAAACACCATATATTTT. This translates into CASSPQTGGSSSGNTIYF. Full variable domain (rest looked up from reference TRBV5-4 and TRBJ1-3): ETGVTQSPTHLIKTRGQQVTLRCSSQSGHNTVSWYQQALGQGPQFIFQYYREEENGRGNFPPRFSGLQFPNYSSELNVNALELDDSALYLCASSPQTGGSSSGNTIYFGEGSWLTVV.

The genes are TRBV23-1 and TRBJ1-5, with TRBD1 matching 7 bases. TRBV23-1 belongs to the ORF category, with a function that is uncertain. Trimming cost V 7 bases and J 3 bases; bases outside gene matches: 6. The CDR3 totals 14 residues. The CDR3 here is CASITDRDNQPQHF. The CDR3 DNA sequence: TGCGCCAGCATCACCGACAGGGACAATCAGCCCCAGCATTTT.

In the case of this clone: This CDR3 is also generated by other DNA sequences in the sample. The chain has TRBV11-1 and TRBJ2-7, with 10 positions matching TRBD2. The CDR3 covers 15 residues. V was pared by 5 bases and J by 2 bases, with 6 bases of the junction left unmatched. CDR1 and CDR2 (germline): SGHAT, FQDESV (reference sequence). This chain's CDR3 is CASSIRLAGPYEQYF. Here the CDR3 DNA reads TGTGCCAGCAGCATCCGACTAGCGGGTCCCTACGAGCAGTACTTC.

This chain joins TRBV11-2 and TRBJ2-1, with 9 bases identical to TRBD1. The V gene's germline CDR1 is SGHAT and CDR2 FQNNGV. Unmatched junction bases numbered 4, after V lost 5 bases and J lost 2 bases. CDR3 length: 15 amino acids. CDR3 loop: CASSPGQGTYNEQFF. The CDR3, as DNA: TGTGCCAGCAGCCCCGGACAGGGGACCTACAATGAGCAGTTCTTC.

The gene calls are TRBV7-3 and TRBJ2-2; the match to TRBD1 covers 9 bases. The CDR3 contains 16 residues. Per germline, CDR1 SGHTA and CDR2 FQGTGA. Germline trimming cut 5 bases from V and 4 bases from J; bases unmatched to any gene: 8. The CDR3 DNA reads as TGTGCCAGCAGCCGACAGGGGGGGAGCATCACCGGGGAGCTGTTTTTT. Translated, it gives CASSRQGGSITGELFF.

The chain has TRBV11-2 and TRBJ2-7; D gene uncertain. Looked up from germline, CDR1 is SGHAT and CDR2 is FQNNGV. The V end was cut by 1 base, the J end by 4 bases, with 14 bases between. The CDR3 is made up of 15 amino acids. The CDR3 is CASSLGVGPIYEQYF. As DNA, the CDR3 is TGTGCCAGCAGCTTAGGGGTGGGCCCCATATACGAGCAGTACTTC.

This rearrangement joins TRBV2 to TRBJ2-7; no reliable D call. V was trimmed by 2 bases and J by 0 bases, leaving 8 bases between them. The CDR3 consists of 14 residues. Germline CDR1 and CDR2: SNHLY and FYNNEI. The CDR3 DNA sequence: TGTGCCAGCAGTGAATGGTCAGTCTCCTACGAGCAGTACTTC. It yields the protein CASSEWSVSYEQYF.

This clone occurred a few times. V and J are TRBV23-1 and TRBJ2-7; 7 nucleotides align to TRBD2. TRBV23-1 is known as an ORF, though its function is uncertain. V lost 4 bases and J lost 3; bases outside the gene matches: 6. The CDR3 spans 14 residues. The CDR3 loop is CASSPEAGVYEQYF. CDR3 nucleotide sequence: TGCGCCAGCAGTCCTGAGGCGGGAGTCTACGAGCAGTACTTC.

The chain is built from TRBV5-1 and TRBJ1-6; D is perhaps TRBD1 (6 bases). Trimming took off 3 bases at V and 10 bases at J, with 11 bases between the two ends. This CDR3 is 13 amino acids long. Germline V CDR1 and CDR2: SGHRS, YFSETQ. The CDR3 here is CASSSTGSSPLHF. For the CDR3, the DNA is TGCGCCAGCAGCTCGACAGGCTCCTCACCCCTCCACTTT.

V and J are TRBV10-1 and TRBJ2-1, with 7 nucleotides matching TRBD1. Trimming took 11 bases from V and 0 from J; bases not matched to a gene: 7. The CDR3 is made up of 14 amino acids. Germline loops: CDR1 WNHNN, CDR2 SYGVQD (reference sequence). CDR3 sequence (DNA): TGCGCCGGCCAGGACAGGAGCTCCTACAATGAGCAGTTCTTC. Translated: CAGQDRSSYNEQFF.

This clone occurred a few times. The gene calls are TRBV18 and TRBJ1-1, with D perhaps TRBD1 (6 bases). V shed 3 bases and J shed 1 base, with 15 bases lying between them. CDR1 KGHSH and CDR2 LQKENI come from the germline V gene. The CDR3 is 16 residues long. The CDR3 DNA is TGTGCCAGCTCACCCCTCTCCGGGGGGCCGAACACTGAAGCTTTCTTT. Its translation is CASSPLSGGPNTEAFF.

The genes are TRBV2 and TRBJ2-1; the D gene is possibly TRBD1 (6 bases). Looked up from germline, CDR1 is SNHLY and CDR2 is FYNNEI. The V end lost 3 bases, the J end lost 7 bases, and 19 bases lay between the germline ends. This CDR3 has 16 amino acids. The CDR3 protein is CASSDLRDNSGNEQFF. For the CDR3, the DNA is TGTGCCAGCAGTGACCTCCGGGACAACTCGGGGAATGAGCAGTTCTTC.

This chain uses TRBV11-2 with TRBJ2-1, with 11 nucleotides matching TRBD2. The germline V gene has CDR1 SGHAT and CDR2 FQNNGV. The CDR3 is 16 amino acids. Unmatched junction bases numbered 4, after V lost 5 bases and J lost 1 base. In DNA, the CDR3 is TGTGCCAGCAGCATAACTAGCGGGAGTTCCTACAATGAGCAGTTCTTC. This translates into CASSITSGSSYNEQFF. Supplemented by reference TRBV11-2 and TRBJ2-1, the full variable domain reads EAGVAQSPRYKIIEKRQSVAFWCNPISGHATLYWYQQILGQGPKLLIQFQNNGVVDDSQLPKDRFSAERLKGVDSTLKIQPAKLEDSAVYLCASSITSGSSYNEQFFGPGTRLTVL.

This clone was observed at least ten times. In DNA form, the CDR3 reads TGTGCCAGCAGCTCCAGACAGGGGCCATCCAATGAAGCTTTCTTT. It yields the protein CASSSRQGPSNEAFF. The chain is built from TRBV7-8 and TRBJ1-1; 8 bases line up with TRBD1. The V gene's germline CDR1 is SGHVS and CDR2 FQNEAQ. The V and J ends lost 4 bases and 7 bases, in that order; junction bases with no gene match: 11. CDR3 length equals 15 residues.

V and J are TRBV3-1 (or the pseudogene TRBV3-2) and TRBJ2-3; D perhaps matches TRBD1 (5 bases). V was cut by 5 bases and J by 4 bases, with 10 bases left in between. From germline, CDR1 is LGHDT and CDR2 YNNKEL (reference sequence). The CDR3 extends over 13 amino acids. The CDR3 DNA reads TGTGCCAGCAGCGAGCAGGGTCCAGATACGCAGTATTTT. Translating gives CASSEQGPDTQYF.

The V gene is TRBV4-3, the J gene TRBJ1-1, with TRBD1 as a possible D gene (5 bases). The CDR3 contains 17 residues. The germline gives CDR1 LGHNA, CDR2 YSLEER. V dropped 4 bases and J dropped 3 bases, with 21 bases sitting between them. For the CDR3, the DNA is TGCGCCAGCAGCCTAAAACCTCCGTCCCTCAGGGACACTGAAGCTTTCTTT. Residues: CASSLKPPSLRDTEAFF.

The chain has TRBV7-2 and TRBJ2-5; D possibly corresponds to TRBD2 (6 bases). CDR1 and CDR2 (germline): SGHTA, FQGNSA. The CDR3 spans 13 residues. Trimming left V 6 bases short and J 5 bases short, with 13 bases between. The CDR3 DNA reads as TGTGCCAGCAGTCCCGGGACTTCTGAGACCCAGTACTTC. Encoded protein: CASSPGTSETQYF.

This clone was counted a few times. The chain uses TRBV6-5 and TRBJ2-1; D is ambiguous. The germline V gene encodes CDR1 MNHEY and CDR2 SVGAGI. This CDR3 spans 13 amino acids. The V and J ends lost 4 bases and 9 bases respectively, with 13 bases between them. CDR3 region: CASSSQLDTEQFF. The CDR3 nucleotides read TGTGCCAGCAGTTCACAGCTGGATACTGAGCAGTTCTTC.

This clone occurred once. V usage is TRBV27 and J usage is TRBJ1-1, with 10 bases identical to TRBD1. V shed 3 bases and J 3 bases; nucleotides not matched to a gene: 4. Germline V gene data show CDR1 as MNHEY and CDR2 as SMNVEV (reference sequence). This CDR3 region has 15 residues. CDR3 loop: CASSLGGQGYTEAFF. For the CDR3, the DNA is TGTGCCAGCAGTTTGGGGGGACAGGGGTACACTGAAGCTTTCTTT.

The gene calls are TRBV18 and TRBJ2-7; 7 nucleotides line up with TRBD1. CDR1 and CDR2 from the germline V gene are KGHSH and LQKENI. This CDR3 spans 16 amino acids. J was trimmed by 5 bases and V by 1 base; bases with no gene match: 11. In DNA form, the CDR3 reads TGTGCCAGCTCACCACTCGATGGGGACAGCACCGACGAGCAGTACTTC. As protein: CASSPLDGDSTDEQYF.

The V and J genes are TRBV6-1 and TRBJ1-5; 7 bases line up with TRBD1. This CDR3 comprises 15 residues. Per germline, CDR1 MNHNS and CDR2 SASEGT. Trimming took 2 bases from V and 12 from J; bases not matched to a gene: 13. CDR3 loop: CASSEQGETPRLQHF. The CDR3 coding sequence is TGTGCCAGCAGTGAACAGGGGGAGACCCCCCGGCTCCAGCATTTT.

The chain recombines TRBV3-1 (or the pseudogene TRBV3-2) with TRBJ2-3; 8 bases match TRBD2. This CDR3 comprises 15 residues. Germline loops: CDR1 LGHDT, CDR2 YNNKEL (reference sequence). The J segment lost 9 bases and the V segment lost 0 bases, leaving 8 bases of the junction unmatched. The CDR3 bases are TGTGCCAGCAGCCAAGATTTAAGCGGGAGTGGGACGCAGTATTTT. Protein: CASSQDLSGSGTQYF.

A word on this clone: In the same sample, other DNA sequences code for this CDR3. The chain carries TRBV6-1 and TRBJ1-1, with 11 bases that match TRBD1. Trimming cost V 0 bases and J 4 bases; bases outside gene matches: 1. Germline V gives CDR1 MNHNS, CDR2 SASEGT. This CDR3 contains 15 residues. CDR3 bases: TGTGCCAGCAGTGAAGCAGGGACAGGGGGCACTGAAGCTTTCTTT. Amino acid sequence: CASSEAGTGGTEAFF.